One T cell receptor (beta chain) is described in this entry. Trimming cost V 1 base and J 6 bases, with 16 bases left between them. The germline V gene encodes CDR1 LNHDA and CDR2 SQIVND (reference sequence). CDR3 length equals 16 residues. The data derive from a study of blood T cell repertoires in COVID-19. About the research overall: The analysed material was cDNA or gDNA that came from T cells, B-cell-depleted T cells, or PBMCs.

Authors' processing steps: Researchers report that nucleated cell counts were estimated from reference gene primer amplification. Clones were read by immunoSEQ multiplex PCR, and TCRdb kept only the in-frame ones, dropping some. V and J calls and clone size follow that table, whereas D and trimming were derived from the DNA. The repertoire has 260,000 or so clones, approximately 90% of them found once; the top ten carry 2.6%. Participants' reported clinical history set cohort assignment. The chain joins TRBV19 to TRBJ2-1; tentatively, D is TRBD2 (5 bases). The origin of this receptor is a woman in her twenties or thirties with acute COVID-19. Sequencing was done on a sample of PBMCs or T cells enriched from blood (not recorded which). CDR3 DNA: TGTGCCAGTAGTATAGGGCCCGGGAAAGGTGTCAATGAGCAGTTCTTC. This gives the protein CASSIGPGKGVNEQFF.